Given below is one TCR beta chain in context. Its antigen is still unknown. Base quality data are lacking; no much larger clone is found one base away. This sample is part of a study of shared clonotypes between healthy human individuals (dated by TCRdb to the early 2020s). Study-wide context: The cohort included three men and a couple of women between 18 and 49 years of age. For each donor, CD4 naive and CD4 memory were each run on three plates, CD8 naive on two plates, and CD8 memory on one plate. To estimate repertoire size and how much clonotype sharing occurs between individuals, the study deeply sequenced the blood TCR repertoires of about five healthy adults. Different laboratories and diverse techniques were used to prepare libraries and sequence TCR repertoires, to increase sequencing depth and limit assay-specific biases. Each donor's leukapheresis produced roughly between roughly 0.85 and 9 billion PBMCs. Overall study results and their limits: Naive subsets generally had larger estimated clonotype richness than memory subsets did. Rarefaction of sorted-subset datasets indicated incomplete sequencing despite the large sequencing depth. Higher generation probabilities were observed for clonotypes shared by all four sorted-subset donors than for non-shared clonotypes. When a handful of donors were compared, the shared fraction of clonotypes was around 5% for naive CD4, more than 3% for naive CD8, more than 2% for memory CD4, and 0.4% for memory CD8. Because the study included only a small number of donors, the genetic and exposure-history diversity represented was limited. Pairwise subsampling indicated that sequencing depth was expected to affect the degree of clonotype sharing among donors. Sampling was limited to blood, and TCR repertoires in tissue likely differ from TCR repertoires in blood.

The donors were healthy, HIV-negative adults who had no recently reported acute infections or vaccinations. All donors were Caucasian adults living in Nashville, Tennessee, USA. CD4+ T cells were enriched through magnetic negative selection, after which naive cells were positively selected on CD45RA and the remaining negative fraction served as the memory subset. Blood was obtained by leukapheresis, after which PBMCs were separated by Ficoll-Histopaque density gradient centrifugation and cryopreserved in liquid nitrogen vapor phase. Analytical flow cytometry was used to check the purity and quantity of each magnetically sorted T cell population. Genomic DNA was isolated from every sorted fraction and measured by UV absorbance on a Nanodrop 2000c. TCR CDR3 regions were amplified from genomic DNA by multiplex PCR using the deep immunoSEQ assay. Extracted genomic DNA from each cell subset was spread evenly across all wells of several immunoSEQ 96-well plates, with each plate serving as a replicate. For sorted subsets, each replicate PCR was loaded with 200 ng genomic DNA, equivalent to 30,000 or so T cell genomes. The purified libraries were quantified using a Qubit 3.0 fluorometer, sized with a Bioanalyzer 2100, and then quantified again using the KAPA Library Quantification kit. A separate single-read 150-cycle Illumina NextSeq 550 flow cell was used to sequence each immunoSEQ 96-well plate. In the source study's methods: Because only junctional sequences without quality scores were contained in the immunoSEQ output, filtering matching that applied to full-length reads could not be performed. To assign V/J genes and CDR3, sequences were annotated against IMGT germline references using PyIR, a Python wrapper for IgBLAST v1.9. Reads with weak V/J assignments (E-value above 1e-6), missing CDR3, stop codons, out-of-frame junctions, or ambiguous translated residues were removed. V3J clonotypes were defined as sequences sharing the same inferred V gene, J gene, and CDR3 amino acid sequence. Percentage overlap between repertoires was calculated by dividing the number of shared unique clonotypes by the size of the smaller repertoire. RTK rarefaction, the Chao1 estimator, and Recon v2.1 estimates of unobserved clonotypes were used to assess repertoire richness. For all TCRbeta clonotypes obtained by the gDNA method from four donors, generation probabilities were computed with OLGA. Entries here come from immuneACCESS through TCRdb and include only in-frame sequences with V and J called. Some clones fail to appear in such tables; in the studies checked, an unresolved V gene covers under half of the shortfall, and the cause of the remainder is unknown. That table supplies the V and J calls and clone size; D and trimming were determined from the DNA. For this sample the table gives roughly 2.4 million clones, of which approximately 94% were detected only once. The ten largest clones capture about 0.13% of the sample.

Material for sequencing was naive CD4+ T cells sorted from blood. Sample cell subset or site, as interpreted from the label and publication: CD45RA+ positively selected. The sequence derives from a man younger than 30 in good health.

Read as DNA, the sequence is TGTGCCAGTAGTCCCAGTATGAAGGGTAATTCACCCCTCCACTTT. Translation gives CASSPSMKGNSPLHF. The sequence joins TRBV19 to TRBJ1-6; the D gene lacks a confident call. CDR1 and CDR2, per the germline V gene (reference sequence), are LNHDA and SQIVND. V lost 5 bases and J lost 6 bases; the stretch between them is 14 bases long. CDR3 length: 15 amino acids, cysteine to phenylalanine. CDR3 DNA only is kept here, 45 bases in frame from base 1.